The next 15 T cell receptor beta chains were all read from a single sample in a study of neurological immune-mediated disorders (dated by TCRdb to the late 2010s). Libraries were prepared through 5' RACE. Sequencing relied on an Illumina HiSeq 2500. In TCRdb, the public reads were trimmed at Q25 with fastp and aligned with MiXCR, with productive beta chains retained. CDR3 protein duplicates are merged, each entry listing the most common genes and DNA. A total of 30,000 or so distinct CDR3 sequences appear in this sample, 4.6% of them only once. The ten largest account for roughly 23% of the sample. Input material: PBMCs. The source of these receptors is a man aged 18-30 years in good health.

This clonotype was counted at least ten times. The chain joins TRBV12-5 to TRBJ2-7; the D is unclear. V shed 0 bases and J shed 3 bases, with 27 bases lying between them. Germline CDR1 reads LGHNT; CDR2 reads FRNRAP. This CDR3 spans 20 amino acids. The CDR3 loop is CASGLVRAAADAPNFYEQYF. Written as DNA, the CDR3 is TGTGCTAGTGGTTTGGTACGGGCGGCGGCCGATGCCCCGAATTTCTACGAGCAGTACTTC.

At least ten counts were recorded for this clonotype. The rearrangement links TRBV6-5 to TRBJ2-2, with a weak D call TRBD2 (5 bases). Trimming pared 6 bases from V and 5 bases from J, leaving 13 bases between. The CDR3 length is 14 residues. Germline loops: CDR1 MNHEY, CDR2 SVGAGI. CDR3 protein: CASRTWTYTGELFF. In DNA form, the CDR3 reads TGTGCCAGCAGAACCTGGACTTATACCGGGGAGCTGTTTTTT.

This clonotype was seen many times. The CDR3 DNA follows: TGTGCCAGCAGCCAAGATATAGGGCAACAGGGGGTCGGGACCCAGTACTTC. Amino acids: CASSQDIGQQGVGTQYF. V is TRBV4-2 and J is TRBJ2-5, with 8 bases matching TRBD1. Germline assignment: CDR1 LGHNA and CDR2 YNFKEQ. Germline trimming cut 0 bases from V and 7 bases from J; bases unmatched to any gene: 13. The CDR3 contains 17 residues.

This clonotype was counted many times. The chain employs TRBV3-1 and TRBJ2-1; D not resolved. Trimming removed 0 bases from V and 7 bases from J, with 13 bases in between. Germline CDR1 reads LGHDT; CDR2 reads YNNKEL (reference sequence). There are 15 residues in the CDR3. CDR3 protein: CASSQDTNKINEQFF. CDR3 in DNA: TGTGCCAGCAGCCAAGATACCAACAAAATTAATGAGCAGTTCTTC.

This clonotype was detected ten times or more. The V gene is TRBV11-2, the J gene TRBJ1-1, with D unclear. CDR3 length: 15 residues. Germline lookup yields CDR1 SGHAT and CDR2 FQNNGV. Trimming took off 0 bases at V and 4 bases at J, with 12 bases between the two ends. The DNA of the CDR3 is TGTGCCAGCAGCTTAGAAAGTTCCATGGCCACTGAAGCTTTCTTT. It is translated as CASSLESSMATEAFF. The full variable domain, its missing parts supplied by reference TRBV11-2 and TRBJ1-1, is EAGVAQSPRYKIIEKRQSVAFWCNPISGHATLYWYQQILGQGPKLLIQFQNNGVVDDSQLPKDRFSAERLKGVDSTLKIQPAKLEDSAVYLCASSLESSMATEAFFGQGTRLTVV.

This clonotype was recorded many times. The chain has TRBV24-1 and TRBJ2-3, with a possible D match to TRBD2 (5 bases). Per the germline V gene, CDR1 is KGHDR and CDR2 is SFDVKD. V gave up 1 base and J gave up 0 bases, with 7 bases separating them. CDR3 length equals 15 residues. The CDR3, as DNA: TGTGCCACCAGTGATTTAGGCGGGAGCACAGATACGCAGTATTTT. Its protein is CATSDLGGSTDTQYF.

Many counts were recorded for this clonotype. V usage is TRBV20-1 and J usage is TRBJ2-5; a weak D match, TRBD1 (6 bases). The germline gives CDR1 DFQATT, CDR2 SNEGSKA (reference sequence). V gave up 6 bases and J gave up 4 bases, with 15 bases separating them. The CDR3 contains 13 residues. The CDR3 bases are TGCAGTGCGGTCTCGGACAGTTCAGAGACCCAGTACTTC. It translates to CSAVSDSSETQYF.

There are many counts of this clonotype. The DNA for the CDR3 is TGTGCCAGCAGCTTAGTTGTTAATTCCGGGGAGCTGTTTTTT. Translating it yields CASSLVVNSGELFF. The chain has TRBV7-8 and TRBJ2-2; D gene unclear. V shed 1 base and J shed 6 bases, with 9 bases lying between them. There are 14 residues in the CDR3. Per the germline V gene, CDR1 is SGHVS and CDR2 is FQNEAQ.

In this sample, this clonotype turned up many times. The rearrangement links TRBV20-1 to TRBJ1-5; a possible D gene is TRBD1 (6 bases). The CDR3 has 14 amino acids. In germline, CDR1 is DFQATT, CDR2 SNEGSKA (reference sequence). With 1 base removed from V and 5 bases from J, the gap between germline ends came to 12 bases. DNA for the CDR3: TGCAGTGCTAGAGTATCACAGGGACATCAGCCCCAGCATTTT. This gives the protein CSARVSQGHQPQHF.

In its sample, this clonotype was seen many times. V gene TRBV10-3 combines with J gene TRBJ1-2; D perhaps matches TRBD1 (6 bases). The CDR3 extends over 14 amino acids. Trimming removed 3 bases from V and 4 bases from J, with 12 bases in between. CDR1 and CDR2 (germline): ENHRY, SYGVKD. CDR3 in amino acids: CAISDFGQIYGYTF. The CDR3, as DNA: TGTGCCATCAGTGACTTTGGACAGATCTATGGCTACACCTTC.

This clonotype was seen repeatedly, ten times or more. The genes are TRBV5-1 and TRBJ1-2; a weak D match, TRBD1 (6 bases). V dropped 2 bases and J dropped 5 bases, with 16 bases sitting between them. From germline, CDR1 is SGHRS and CDR2 YFSETQ. This CDR3 is built from 15 residues. The DNA for the CDR3 is TGCGCCAGCAGCTTTTATCAGCTCAGGGGTTATGGCTACACCTTC. This gives the protein CASSFYQLRGYGYTF.

This clonotype was detected ten times or more. V usage is TRBV5-1 and J usage is TRBJ1-3; D gene ambiguous. CDR1 SGHRS and CDR2 YFSETQ come from the germline V gene. This CDR3 comprises 14 residues. The V gene lost 4 bases and the J gene lost 2 bases, with 10 bases spanning the gap. The CDR3 protein is CASSGSRTGNTIYF. CDR3 nucleotide sequence: TGCGCCAGCAGCGGATCCCGAACTGGAAACACCATATATTTT.

This clonotype showed up many times. This rearrangement joins TRBV5-4 to TRBJ2-2; TRBD1 agrees at 7 bases. Germline loops: CDR1 SGHNT, CDR2 YYREEE (reference sequence). V gave up 4 bases and J gave up 8 bases; unmatched junction bases: 2. The CDR3 runs 12 residues. The CDR3 DNA follows: TGTGCCAGCAGCATGGGACAGGGGGAGCTGTTTTTT. Translated: CASSMGQGELFF.

Ten or more counts support this clonotype. V and J are TRBV20-1 and TRBJ1-4; 10 positions match TRBD1. Germline loops: CDR1 DFQATT, CDR2 SNEGSKA (reference sequence). The CDR3 contains 16 residues. Trimming at V came to 1 base and at J to 8 bases, leaving 10 bases not matched to a gene. The CDR3 DNA reads as TGCAGTGCTAGAGCGGGGACAGGGGATGTGGGAGAAAAACTGTTTTTT. This sequence encodes CSARAGTGDVGEKLFF.

This clonotype has a count of ten or more. The V and J genes are TRBV29-1 and TRBJ2-1; a possible D gene is TRBD1 (5 bases). This CDR3 comprises 15 residues. The germline gives CDR1 SQVTM, CDR2 ANQGSEA. V lost 4 bases to trimming and J lost 2 bases, with 15 bases between them. Written as DNA, the CDR3 is TGCAGCGTTGTTTCCAGGGTTGAAACCTACAATGAGCAGTTCTTC. Its translation: CSVVSRVETYNEQFF.